This TCR beta chain emerged from a study of molecular identifiers for immune sequencing clone quantification. Naive CD8 T cells, phenotype CD8+CD4-CCR7+CD45RA+, were sorted. There are 16 residues in the CDR3. J gave up 2 bases and V 4 bases, and 8 bases lay outside the gene matches. Germline assignment: CDR1 LGHDT and CDR2 YNNKEL (reference sequence). Using its own MiXCR run on the PCR reads, TCRdb lists one record per CDR3 protein. The sample includes under 600,000 distinct CDR3 sequences, about 21% of them seen just once. The receptor's source is a human donor in good health. Some libraries in this study had Jurkat cell RNA spiked in. Material for sequencing was naive CD8+ T cells from blood, with Jurkat cell RNA spiked in. The sample's subset: FACS-sorted CD8+CD4-CCR7+CD45RA+ naive T cells. V and J are TRBV3-1 and TRBJ1-2; 9 nucleotides match TRBD1. CDR3 in DNA: TGTGCCAGCAGCCCTCTCACAGGGGGCTGGAACTATGGCTACACCTTC. Its protein product is CASSPLTGGWNYGYTF.